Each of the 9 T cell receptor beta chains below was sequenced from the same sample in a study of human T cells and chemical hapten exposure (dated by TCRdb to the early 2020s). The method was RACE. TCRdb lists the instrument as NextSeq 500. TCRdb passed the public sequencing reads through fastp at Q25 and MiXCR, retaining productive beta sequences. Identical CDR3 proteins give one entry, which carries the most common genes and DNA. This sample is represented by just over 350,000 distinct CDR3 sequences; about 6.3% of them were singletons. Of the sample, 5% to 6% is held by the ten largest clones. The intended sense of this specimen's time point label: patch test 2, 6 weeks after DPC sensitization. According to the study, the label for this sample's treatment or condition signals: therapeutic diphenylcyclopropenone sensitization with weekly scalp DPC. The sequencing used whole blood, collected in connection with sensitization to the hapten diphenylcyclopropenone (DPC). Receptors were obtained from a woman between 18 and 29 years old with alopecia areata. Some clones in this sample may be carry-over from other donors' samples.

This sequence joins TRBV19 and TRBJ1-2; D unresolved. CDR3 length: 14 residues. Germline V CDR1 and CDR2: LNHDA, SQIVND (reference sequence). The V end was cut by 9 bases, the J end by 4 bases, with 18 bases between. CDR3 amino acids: CASLRKPSGYGYTF. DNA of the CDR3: TGTGCCAGCCTCCGCAAACCATCGGGCTATGGCTACACCTTC.

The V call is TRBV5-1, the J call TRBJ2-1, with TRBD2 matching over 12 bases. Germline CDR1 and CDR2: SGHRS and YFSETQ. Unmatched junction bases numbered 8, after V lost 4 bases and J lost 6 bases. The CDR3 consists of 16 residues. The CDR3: CASSPRLAGALNEQFF. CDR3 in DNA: TGCGCCAGCAGCCCCCGACTAGCGGGGGCCCTCAATGAGCAGTTCTTC.

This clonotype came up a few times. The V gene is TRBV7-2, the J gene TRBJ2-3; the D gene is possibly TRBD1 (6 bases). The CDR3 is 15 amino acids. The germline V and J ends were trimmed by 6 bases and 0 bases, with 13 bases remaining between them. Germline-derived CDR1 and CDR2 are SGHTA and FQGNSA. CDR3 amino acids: CASRSSGTSTDTQYF. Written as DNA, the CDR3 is TGTGCCAGCAGATCATCAGGGACAAGCACAGATACGCAGTATTTT. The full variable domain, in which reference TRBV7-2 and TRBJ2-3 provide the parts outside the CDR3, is GAGVSQSPSNKVTEKGKDVELRCDPISGHTALYWYRQSLGQGLEFLIYFQGNSAPDKSGLPSDRFSAERTGGSVSTLTIQRTQQEDSAVYLCASRSSGTSTDTQYFGPGTRLTVL.

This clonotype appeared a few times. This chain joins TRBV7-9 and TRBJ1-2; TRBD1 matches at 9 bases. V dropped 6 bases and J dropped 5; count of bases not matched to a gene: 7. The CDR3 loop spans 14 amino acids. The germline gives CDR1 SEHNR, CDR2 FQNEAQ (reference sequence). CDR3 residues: CASRPGTGQYGYTF. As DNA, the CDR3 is TGTGCCAGCAGACCCGGGACAGGGCAGTATGGCTACACCTTC.

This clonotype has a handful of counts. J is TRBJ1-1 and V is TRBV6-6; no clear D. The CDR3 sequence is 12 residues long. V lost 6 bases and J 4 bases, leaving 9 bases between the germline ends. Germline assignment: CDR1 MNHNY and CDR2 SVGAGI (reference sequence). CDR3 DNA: TGTGCCAGCAGCCGGGAGTCCACTGAAGCTTTCTTT. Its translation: CASSRESTEAFF.

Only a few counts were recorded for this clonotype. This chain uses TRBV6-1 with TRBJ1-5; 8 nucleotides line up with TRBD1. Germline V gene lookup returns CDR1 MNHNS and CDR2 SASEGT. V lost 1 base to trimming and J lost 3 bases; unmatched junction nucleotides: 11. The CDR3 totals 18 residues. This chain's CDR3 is CASSEVFSGGVSNQPQHF. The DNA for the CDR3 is TGTGCCAGCAGTGAAGTCTTTTCAGGGGGCGTTTCCAATCAGCCCCAGCATTTT.

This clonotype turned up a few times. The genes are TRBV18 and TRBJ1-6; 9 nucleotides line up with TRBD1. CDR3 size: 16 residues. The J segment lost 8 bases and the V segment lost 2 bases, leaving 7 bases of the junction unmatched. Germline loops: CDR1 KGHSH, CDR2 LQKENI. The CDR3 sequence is CASSPSFRDRDSPLHF. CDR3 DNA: TGTGCCAGCTCACCAAGCTTTCGGGACAGGGATTCACCCCTCCACTTT. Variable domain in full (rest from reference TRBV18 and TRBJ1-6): NAGVMQNPRHLVRRRGQEARLRCSPMKGHSHVYWYRQLPEEGLKFMVYLQKENIIDESGMPKERFSAEFPKEGPSILRIQQVVRGDSAAYFCASSPSFRDRDSPLHFGNGTRLTVT.

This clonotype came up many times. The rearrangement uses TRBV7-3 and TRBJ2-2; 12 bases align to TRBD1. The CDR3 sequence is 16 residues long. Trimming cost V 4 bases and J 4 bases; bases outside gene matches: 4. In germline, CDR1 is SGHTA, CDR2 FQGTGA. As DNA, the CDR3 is TGTGCCAGCAGCTCGATGGGACAGGGGGCCACCGGGGAGCTGTTTTTT. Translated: CASSSMGQGATGELFF.

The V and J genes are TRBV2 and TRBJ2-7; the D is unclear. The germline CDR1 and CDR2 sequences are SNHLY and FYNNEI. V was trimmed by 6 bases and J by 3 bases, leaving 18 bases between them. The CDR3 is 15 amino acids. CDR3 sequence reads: CASREHGRPIYEQYF. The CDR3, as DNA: TGTGCCAGCAGAGAACATGGAAGGCCGATCTACGAGCAGTACTTC. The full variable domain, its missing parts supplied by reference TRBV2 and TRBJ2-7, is EPEVTQTPSHQVTQMGQEVILRCVPISNHLYFYWYRQILGQKVEFLVSFYNNEISEKSEIFDDQFSVERPDGSNFTLKIRSTKLEDSAMYFCASREHGRPIYEQYFGPGTRLTVT.